This is a list of T cell receptor beta chains from one sample in a study of control samples from healthy donors and cancer patients. Clones were sequenced by immunoSEQ multiplex PCR, and TCRdb holds only the in-frame ones, with some missing. The table lists about 120,000 clones, nearly 95% of them singletons. Sequencing was carried out using blood. All receptors derive from a man in his thirties or forties in good health. The CDR3 runs from the conserved cysteine through the conserved F or W. D genes are given only for firm matches. Where a row states a size, it is once, few, many or the class of an expanded clone; other rows omit it.

>TRBD2|TRBV27|TRBJ2-7|NA
CASSLSGGGAWEQYF
TGTGCCAGCAGTTTATCTGGCGGGGGGGCTTGGGAGCAGTACTTC
>NA|TRBV19|TRBJ1-4|NA
CASSIYGGSNEKLFF
TGTGCCAGTAGTATATATGGGGGTTCTAATGAAAAACTGTTTTTT
>NA|TRBV6-1|TRBJ1-4|NA
CASSEGGGQAEKLFF
TGTGCCAGCAGTGAAGGGGGCGGGCAAGCCGAAAAACTGTTTTTT
>TRBD1|TRBV24-1|TRBJ1-2|NA
CATSDPGQGRGYTF
TGTGCCACCAGTGATCCCGGACAGGGGCGAGGCTACACCTTC
>NA|TRBV10-1|TRBJ2-7|NA
CASSESGLAYEQYF
TGCGCCAGCAGTGAATCGGGTTTAGCCTACGAGCAGTACTTC
>NA|TRBV27|TRBJ2-1|NA
CASSFSGNNEQFF
TGTGCCAGCAGTTTTAGTGGAAACAATGAGCAGTTCTTC
>NA|TRBV5-1|TRBJ2-1|NA
CASSLTDSFGEQFF
TGCGCCAGCAGCCTGACAGACAGTTTCGGTGAGCAGTTCTTC
>NA|TRBV19|TRBJ1-1|NA
CASSHGQNTEAFF
TGTGCCAGTAGCCACGGGCAGAACACTGAAGCTTTCTTT
>TRBD2|TRBV5-3|TRBJ2-3|NA
CARNALIGLANTDTQYF
TGTGCCAGAAACGCTTTGATTGGACTAGCGAACACAGATACGCAGTATTTT
>TRBD1|TRBV5-1|TRBJ1-1|NA
CASSSQTGGRIEAFF
TGCGCCAGCAGCTCCCAGACAGGGGGCCGAATTGAAGCTTTCTTT
>TRBD1|TRBV6-6|TRBJ1-2|NA
CASRQGGYGYTF
TGTGCCAGCCGACAGGGTGGGTATGGCTACACCTTC
>TRBD1|TRBV7-2|TRBJ2-1|NA
CASSSAQGGEQFF
TGTGCCAGCAGCTCAGCACAGGGGGGTGAGCAGTTCTTC
>TRBD1|TRBV10-3|TRBJ1-2|NA
CAISVPGQENYGYTF
TGTGCCATCAGTGTTCCGGGACAGGAGAACTATGGCTACACCTTC
>NA|TRBV7-9|TRBJ2-1|NA
CASSLVRGGEGNEQFF
TGTGCCAGCAGCTTAGTACGAGGGGGGGAAGGCAATGAGCAGTTCTTC
>TRBD1|TRBV6-5|TRBJ1-3|NA
CATLSGGGNTIYF
TGTGCCACCTTGTCAGGGGGCGGAAACACCATATATTTT
>NA|TRBV5-1|TRBJ1-3|NA
CASSLRPQGLSGNTIYF
TGCGCCAGCAGCTTGCGACCCCAGGGTCTTAGTGGGAACACCATATATTTT
>NA|TRBV28|TRBJ1-3|NA
CASSFLSGNTIYF
TGTGCCAGCAGTTTCCTCTCTGGAAACACCATATATTTT
>NA|TRBV5-5|TRBJ2-1|once
CASSLLLAASNEQFF
TGTGCCAGCAGCTTGCTCTTAGCGGCCTCCAATGAGCAGTTCTTC
>NA|TRBV28|TRBJ2-7|NA
CATTETPLSYEQYF
TGTGCCACCACGGAAACCCCTCTCTCCTACGAGCAGTACTTC
>NA|TRBV6-4|TRBJ1-1|NA
CASSARAGGSEAFF
TGTGCCAGCAGTGCCCGGGCGGGGGGGTCTGAAGCTTTCTTT
>NA|TRBV28|TRBJ1-3|NA
CASSQTDFGNTIYF
TGTGCCAGCAGTCAGACAGACTTTGGAAACACCATATATTTT
>NA|TRBV18|TRBJ2-5|NA
CASSPGGTQYF
TGTGCCAGCTCACCCGGAGGGACCCAGTACTTC